The following is a T cell receptor beta chain sequence with its context. This sample stems from a study of blood T cell repertoires in COVID-19. Study summary: Samples taken during acute and convalescent COVID-19 were collected in the United States, Italy and Spain. T cells, B-cell-depleted T cells, or PBMCs provided the cDNA or gDNA that served as material.

The protocol was immunoSEQ multiplex PCR, while the TCRdb copy is restricted to in-frame clones and leaves out a portion. Among about 120,000 clones listed, 82% were seen once. Germline CDR1 and CDR2: LNHDA and SQIVND (reference sequence). Trimming took 3 bases from V and 0 from J; bases not matched to a gene: 8. The CDR3 runs to 18 residues. Specimen: peripheral blood. This rearrangement joins TRBV19 to TRBJ2-1, with 10 nucleotides matching TRBD2. The source is a human donor in a cohort sampled during active COVID-19. This CDR3 reads CASSMGLAGVSSYNEQFF. DNA of the CDR3: TGTGCCAGTAGTATGGGGCTAGCGGGGGTGAGCTCCTACAATGAGCAGTTCTTC.